This T cell receptor beta chain came from a study of T cell changes during pregnancy in multiple sclerosis. Trimming stripped 3 bases from V and 1 base from J, with 11 bases between. The CDR3 covers 15 residues. Germline CDR1 and CDR2: SGHTS and YDEGEE. In this sample, this clone turned up once. Sequencing was performed with immunoSEQ multiplex PCR; in TCRdb, only in-frame clones are kept and a portion is missing. The sample yields about 9,000 clones, about 85% seen once. The sequencing used CD8+ T cells from peripheral blood mononuclear cells, collected in the first trimester of pregnancy. The TCR was taken from a female donor in good health, enrolled as a control in a pregnancy study. J is TRBJ1-3 and V is TRBV5-8; TRBD1 might be the D (6 bases). The CDR3 DNA sequence: TGTGCCAGCAGCTGGATCAGGGGATCTGGAAACACCATATATTTT. Its translation is CASSWIRGSGNTIYF.